This passage covers 15 T cell receptor beta chains from one sample sequenced in a study of T cell repertoires in cytomegalovirus infection. What these receptors recognize is not known. MiXCR, run by TCRdb on the reads, gives a single entry per CDR3 protein. The sample has about 920,000 distinct CDR3 sequences, roughly 30% seen once. The sequencing here drew on cultured CD8+ T cells from PBMCs, taken from culture after CMV antigen stimulation. Source of these receptors: a human donor in good health (CMV status not recorded). Some clones in this sample may be carry-over from other donors' samples.

The V gene is TRBV6-2 or TRBV6-3, the J gene TRBJ2-7; perhaps TRBD1 as D (5 bases). Germline CDR1 is MNHEY and CDR2 is SVGEGT. V lost 5 bases and J lost 2, with 16 bases in between. There are 15 residues in the CDR3. CDR3 sequence reads: CASSPGKRFPYEQYV. DNA of the CDR3: TGTGCCAGCAGTCCAGGGAAAAGATTCCCCTACGAGCAGTACGTC.

In its sample, this clonotype was seen a few times. The chain uses TRBV27 and TRBJ1-5; TRBD1 matches at 10 bases. CDR1 and CDR2 (germline): MNHEY, SMNVEV (reference sequence). The ends lost 8 bases at V and 4 bases at J; junction bases unmatched: 8. CDR3 size: 15 residues. The CDR3 DNA reads TGTGCCAGCGCCAAGGACAGGGGGTTGAATCAGCCCCAGCATTTT. It is translated as CASAKDRGLNQPQHF.

This clonotype was counted between two and nine times. The V gene is TRBV29-1, the J gene TRBJ2-2; 11 nucleotides align to TRBD2. The germline CDR1 and CDR2 sequences are SQVTM and ANQGSEA. The CDR3 length is 14 residues. Unmatched junction bases numbered 7, after V lost 8 bases and J lost 5 bases. The CDR3 is CSSSGTSGTGELFF. CDR3 in DNA: TGCAGCTCATCGGGGACTAGCGGAACCGGGGAGCTGTTTTTT.

The V call is TRBV27, the J call TRBJ1-1; D is ambiguous. This CDR3 region has 14 residues. Germline loops: CDR1 MNHEY, CDR2 SMNVEV (reference sequence). Trimming cost V 5 bases and J 5 bases, with 15 bases left between them. CDR3 in DNA: TGTGCCAGCAGTCTGTCGGGGATGGGAACTGAAGCTTTCTTT. It specifies CASSLSGMGTEAFF.

This clonotype has only a few counts. The V and J genes are TRBV12-3 or TRBV12-4 and TRBJ1-5; no firm D call. Trimming took off 2 bases at V and 3 bases at J, with 11 bases between the two ends. The CDR3 contains 15 residues. CDR3 residues: CASSLTGSTNQPQHF. The CDR3 nucleotides read TGTGCCAGCAGTTTAACGGGCAGCACCAATCAGCCCCAGCATTTT.

The V gene is TRBV4-1, the J gene TRBJ2-1, with 16 bases that match TRBD2. This CDR3 comprises 19 residues. Trimming took 1 base from V and 0 from J; bases not matched to a gene: 3. Germline V gene data show CDR1 as MGHRA and CDR2 as YSYEKL. CDR3 residues: CASSQGGLAGGSSYNEQFF. CDR3 coding DNA: TGCGCCAGCAGCCAAGGGGGACTAGCGGGGGGGAGCTCCTACAATGAGCAGTTCTTC.

This clonotype showed up just a few times. J is TRBJ2-2 and V is TRBV7-9, with a weak D call TRBD1 (5 bases). The V gene lost 5 bases and the J gene lost 3 bases, with 16 bases spanning the gap. CDR3 length equals 16 residues. Germline values: CDR1 SEHNR, CDR2 FQNEAQ (reference sequence). The CDR3 here is CASSPPVKGDTGELFF. CDR3 nucleotides: TGTGCCAGCAGCCCCCCGGTAAAAGGGGACACCGGGGAGCTGTTTTTT.

This clonotype has only a few counts. This sequence joins TRBV14 and TRBJ2-1, with TRBD2 matching over 9 bases. CDR1 is SGHDN and CDR2 is FVKESK in the germline V gene. There are 17 residues in the CDR3. V gave up 4 bases and J gave up 5 bases; unmatched junction bases: 12. CDR3 region: CASSPTRGLAGNNEQFF. As DNA, the CDR3 is TGTGCCAGCAGCCCAACCCGGGGGCTAGCGGGGAACAATGAGCAGTTCTTC.

This clonotype appeared a few times. The V and J genes are TRBV7-9 and TRBJ2-3, with TRBD2 identical over 9 bases. CDR3 length equals 18 residues. V shed 4 bases, J shed 1 base, and the junction held 12 bases outside the gene matches. Germline V lookup: CDR1 SEHNR, CDR2 FQNEAQ (reference sequence). The chain's CDR3 is CASSSRERGVLGTDTQYF. Here the CDR3 DNA reads TGTGCCAGCAGCTCCCGGGAGCGGGGGGTGTTGGGCACAGATACGCAGTATTTT. Full variable domain (missing parts from reference TRBV7-9 and TRBJ2-3): DTGVSQNPRHKITKRGQNVTFRCDPISEHNRLYWYRQTLGQGPEFLTYFQNEAQLEKSRLLSDRFSAERPKGSFSTLEIQRTEQGDSAMYLCASSSRERGVLGTDTQYFGPGTRLTVL.

The sample holds many counts of this clonotype. The chain uses TRBV7-6 and TRBJ1-4; the D gene is possibly TRBD1 (5 bases). The CDR3 contains 14 residues. V was trimmed by 3 bases and J by 6 bases, leaving 11 bases between them. CDR1 is SGHVS, CDR2 FNYEAQ, per germline. This chain's CDR3 is CASSFKGPYEKLFF. The CDR3, as DNA: TGTGCCAGCAGCTTCAAGGGGCCCTATGAAAAACTGTTTTTT.

The CDR3 DNA reads TGTGCCAGCAGCTTAGGAGATGGGACAGCCGAAAATACGCTAGCCAAAAACATTCAGTACTTC. It yields the protein CASSLGDGTAENTLAKNIQYF. The chain joins TRBV7-9 to TRBJ2-4; 7 positions match TRBD1. The CDR3 spans 21 residues. Trimming removed 1 base from V and 0 bases from J; junction bases left unmatched: 18. CDR1 is SEHNR and CDR2 is FQNEAQ in the germline V gene (reference sequence).

This clonotype was seen repeatedly, ten times or more. The chain links TRBV7-6 to TRBJ2-3; D is possibly TRBD2 (6 bases). The CDR3 runs 13 residues. Germline lookup yields CDR1 SGHVS and CDR2 FNYEAQ. The DNA for the CDR3 is TGTGCTGGCGGGGACTCAAGCACAGATACGCAGTATTTT. Its protein is CAGGDSSTDTQYF.

This chain joins TRBV27 and TRBJ2-3; D is unclear. CDR3 length: 12 residues. Germline loops: CDR1 MNHEY, CDR2 SMNVEV (reference sequence). Trimming removed 5 bases at V and 4 bases at J, with 7 bases between. The CDR3: CASSAGPDTQYF. For the CDR3, the DNA is TGTGCCAGCAGTGCTGGCCCAGATACGCAGTATTTT.

A remark on this clonotype: One end of the junction fails to match germline, which may point to a read error. This chain links TRBV27 with TRBJ1-1; D perhaps matches TRBD1 (5 bases). Germline CDR1 MNHEY, CDR2 SMNVEV (reference sequence). The CDR3 extends over 14 amino acids. The CDR3 DNA follows: TGTGCCAGCAGTATGGGACGGTCGGGGACTGACGCTTTCTTT. As protein: CASSMGRSGTDAFF.

The CDR3, as DNA: TGTGCCATCCGGACAGGATACTATGGCTACACCTTC. It encodes CAIRTGYYGYTF. The chain uses TRBV6-2 or TRBV6-3 and TRBJ1-2, with 7 nucleotides matching TRBD1. CDR1 is MNHEY and CDR2 is SVGEGT in the germline V gene. The CDR3 totals 12 residues. V lost 10 bases to trimming and J lost 3 bases; unmatched junction nucleotides: 5.